The clone carrying this T cell receptor (beta chain) was picked up a small number of times. Trimming shortened V by 5 bases and J by 5 bases, and 10 bases separated the two germline ends. The CDR3 sequence is 13 residues long. The germline CDR1 and CDR2 sequences are SEHNR and FQNEAQ (reference sequence). Sequencing used immunoSEQ multiplex PCR; TCRdb keeps in-frame clones, though not all of them. The data show roughly 5,900 clones, 1.5% to 2% seen once. These data originate in a study of T cells after posttransplantation cyclophosphamide. Busulfan-fludarabine conditioning, marrow transplant, and cyclophosphamide on days +3 and +4 were administered.

This receptor was identified in a young adult male patient who received an allogeneic stem cell transplant from a related donor, was CMV-positive, and had no GVHD. Some of the T cells may derive from the graft donor. V and J are TRBV7-9 and TRBJ2-1; TRBD1 is a possible D gene (5 bases). The sequences come from PBMCs, collected 242 days after a stem cell transplant with posttransplant cyclophosphamide. CDR3 residues: CASSLQGDNEQFF. In nucleotides, the CDR3 is TGTGCCAGCAGCCTCCAGGGCGACAATGAGCAGTTCTTC. The full variable domain, completed using reference TRBV7-9 and TRBJ2-1, is DTGVSQNPRHKITKRGQNVTFRCDPISEHNRLYWYRQTLGQGPEFLTYFQNEAQLEKSRLLSDRFSAERPKGSFSTLEIQRTEQGDSAMYLCASSLQGDNEQFFGPGTRLTVL.